This TCR beta chain was captured by sequencing in a study of blood T cell repertoires in COVID-19. Study details: Sites in the United States, Italy and Spain provided acute and convalescent COVID-19 samples.

Authors' processing steps: Amplified reference gene primers provided the basis for estimating nucleated cell counts. Data came from immunoSEQ multiplex PCR; TCRdb stores just in-frame clones and leaves some out. That table gives V, J and clone size, and the DNA gave D and trimming. The repertoire holds around 370,000 clones, with approximately 87% as singletons. The trim removed 0 bases at V and 2 bases at J, leaving 1 base unmatched. Germline V gene lookup returns CDR1 LNHDA and CDR2 SQIVND (reference sequence). The CDR3 contains 15 residues. The chain is built from TRBV19 and TRBJ1-5; 7 positions match TRBD1. The TCR was taken from a woman aged 45-65 years with COVID-19, enrolled during active disease. The sample consisted of peripheral blood. CDR3 sequence (DNA): TGTGCCAGTAGTATAGATGGGACAGGCAATCAGCCCCAGCATTTT. Its translation is CASSIDGTGNQPQHF.